This is a list of T cell receptor beta chains from one sample in a study of breast tumors, draining lymph nodes, adjacent tissues. MiXCR was run by TCRdb on the multiplex PCR reads, yielding one entry per CDR3 protein. The sample carries about 230,000 distinct CDR3 sequences, about a third recorded once. The source material was axillary lymph node tissue. These receptors came from a female donor with breast cancer. Some clones in this sample may be carry-over from other donors' samples. The CDR3 runs from the conserved cysteine through the conserved F or W. The order of the fields is D gene, clone size, V gene, J gene, CDR3 DNA, CDR3 protein. A D gene is named only where the DNA matches it firmly. Clone size is stated in some rows and not others, as once, few, many or a class when expanded.

-	-	TRBV9	TRBJ1-6	TGTGCCAGCAGCGCAGCGGGGATGTCACCCCTCCACTTT	CASSAAGMSPLHF
TRBD1	few	TRBV6-2/TRBV6-3	TRBJ2-7	TGTGCCAGCAGTCACTCTCCGGGACAGGGCTACGAGCAGTACTTC	CASSHSPGQGYEQYF
-	-	TRBV20-1	TRBJ2-5	TGCAGTGCTAGGGGGGGCGCCTTCCAAGAGACCCAGTACTTC	CSARGGAFQETQYF
-	many	TRBV14	TRBJ2-1	TGTGCCAGCAGCCTGCATATGGTTGAGCGTGAGCAGTTCTTC	CASSLHMVEREQFF
TRBD2	-	TRBV15	TRBJ2-7	TGTGCCACCAGCGCAGGGACTAGCGGAACCTACGAGCAGTACTTC	CATSAGTSGTYEQYF
TRBD2	few	TRBV5-6	TRBJ2-1	TGTGCCAGCAGCTTGGTAGCTAGCGGGAACAATGAGCAGTTCTTC	CASSLVASGNNEQFF
TRBD1	many	TRBV5-5	TRBJ1-5	TGTGCCAGCAGCAGGACAGGGGAAGGCAATCAGCCCCAGCATTTT	CASSRTGEGNQPQHF
-	many	TRBV24-1	TRBJ2-3	TGTGCCACCAGTGATGGAAGGAGGGTCCCAGATACGCAGTATTTT	CATSDGRRVPDTQYF
-	many	TRBV4-1	TRBJ1-2	TGCGCCAGCAGCCAGGGGGACTCCTATGGCTACACCTTC	CASSQGDSYGYTF
-	few	TRBV10-2	TRBJ1-1	TGCGCCAGCAGTGAGTCCTATAGGGTGAACACTGAAGCTTTCTTT	CASSESYRVNTEAFF
-	few	TRBV30	TRBJ1-1	TGTGCCTGGGCCCTACAGGCGAACACTGAAGCTTTCTTT	CAWALQANTEAFF
TRBD1	many	TRBV6-1	TRBJ2-1	TGTGCCAGCAGTGCACAGGGGCCTCGGGCAATCGAGCAGTTCTTC	CASSAQGPRAIEQFF
-	-	TRBV30	TRBJ1-1	TGTGCCTGGGGGGGGGGCCGGTACACTGAAGCTTTCTTT	CAWGGGRYTEAFF
-	many	TRBV12-3/TRBV12-4	TRBJ1-5	TGTGCCAGCAGCCATGAAGGGGTAGGTCAGCCCCAGCATTTT	CASSHEGVGQPQHF
-	many	TRBV5-6	TRBJ2-2	TGTGCCAGCAGCCTACAGGGTACATCCGGGGAGCTGTTTTTT	CASSLQGTSGELFF
TRBD2	-	TRBV19	TRBJ2-4	TGTGCCAGTTCGGCTCCAGGACTAGCGGGTCTAGCCAAAAACATTCCGTACTTC	CASSAPGLAGLAKNIPYF
TRBD2	-	TRBV11-2	TRBJ2-7	TGTGCCAGCAGTGAACTAGCGGGCCTATACGAGCAGTACTTC	CASSELAGLYEQYF
TRBD1	many	TRBV7-9	TRBJ2-6	TGTGCCAGCAGCCTACAAGGGACAGCTGGGGCCAACGTCCTGACTTTC	CASSLQGTAGANVLTF
-	many	TRBV6-4	TRBJ1-1	TGTGCCAGCAGTCCCGGGCCGATGAACACTGAAGCTTTCTTT	CASSPGPMNTEAFF
-	-	TRBV7-6	TRBJ2-5	TGTGTCAGCACCTACGGGACGGGCCAAGAGACCCAGTACTTC	CVSTYGTGQETQYF
-	many	TRBV19	TRBJ1-6	TGTGCCAGTAGCAAGGAGGACAATTCACCCCTCCACTTT	CASSKEDNSPLHF
-	-	TRBV9	TRBJ1-6	TGTGCCAGCAGCGTAGGAGCGGGAGGGAATTCACCCCTCCACTTT	CASSVGAGGNSPLHF
TRBD2	-	TRBV5-1	TRBJ2-3	TGCGCCAGCAGCGAACAATTGGGCGGGAGCTCGCTCGATACGCAGTATTTT	CASSEQLGGSSLDTQYF
TRBD1	many	TRBV5-1	TRBJ2-7	TGCGCCAGCAGCTCCTGGACAGGGGACCACGAGCAGTACTTC	CASSSWTGDHEQYF
TRBD1	many	TRBV6-2/TRBV6-3	TRBJ2-3	TGTGCCAGCAGTACCCGACAGGGCTCTACGCAGTATTTT	CASSTRQGSTQYF
TRBD1	-	TRBV4-3	TRBJ2-1	TGCGCCAGCAGGCGTACAGGGGACAATGAGCAGTTCTTC	CASRRTGDNEQFF
TRBD2	many	TRBV3-1	TRBJ2-1	TGTGCCAGCAGCCAAGGCAGCGGGAGTCTGGGTGAGCAGTTCTTC	CASSQGSGSLGEQFF
-	-	TRBV12-3/TRBV12-4	TRBJ1-2	TGTGCCAGCAGTTTAGTGGTAGGGCATGGCTACACCTTC	CASSLVVGHGYTF
TRBD2	once	TRBV29-1	TRBJ2-5	TGCAGCTTGGGGACTAGCGGGAGCTCGGAGGCCCAGTACTTC	CSLGTSGSSEAQYF
TRBD1	many	TRBV30	TRBJ2-7	TGTGCCTTTTCCCCTTCAGGGGGCCCCAAGTTGTTTTTC	CAFSPSGGPKLFF
-	-	TRBV20-1	TRBJ2-1	TGCAGTACGGAGCGGTTAAAGGGACTCAATACGGATGAGCAGTTCTTC	CSTERLKGLNTDEQFF
TRBD1	-	TRBV15	TRBJ2-2	TGTGCCACCAGCACTCGGACAGGGATCACCGGGGAGCTGTTTTTT	CATSTRTGITGELFF
-	many	TRBV3-2	TRBJ1-3	TGTGCCAGCAGCCAAGCCCAGGGGGGCTCTGGAAACACCATATATTTT	CASSQAQGGSGNTIYF
-	-	TRBV10-3	TRBJ1-4	TGTGCCATCGGGGATAGCGATGAAAAACTGTTTTTT	CAIGDSDEKLFF
TRBD2	few	TRBV28	TRBJ2-2	TGTGCCAGCAGTTCCCCAGCGGGAGTATTGGGCGGGGAGCTGTTTTTT	CASSSPAGVLGGELFF
-	many	TRBV18	TRBJ2-7	TGTGCCAGCTCACCACCCCCAGGCTCCTACGAGCAGTACTTC	CASSPPPGSYEQYF
TRBD2	-	TRBV2	TRBJ2-1	TGTGCCAGCAGTGAGGCTAGCGGTGCCTACAATGAGCAGTTCTTC	CASSEASGAYNEQFF
-	many	TRBV11-2	TRBJ2-5	TGTGCCAGCAGCTTAAGTCGCCAGGGAGGAGAGACCCAGTACTTC	CASSLSRQGGETQYF
-	-	TRBV5-1	TRBJ1-2	-	CASSPHPEHSSFYICSASQTGYTF
-	many	TRBV7-2	TRBJ1-4	TGTGCCAGCAGCTTAGGGGGAGGAGACGGTGAAAAACTGTTTTTT	CASSLGGGDGEKLFF
-	-	TRBV5-1	TRBJ1-2	TGCGCCAGCAGCTTGGAGGCAGCTAACTATGGCTACACCTTC	CASSLEAANYGYTF
-	many	TRBV24-1	TRBJ2-7	TGTGCCACCATGGCCGGTCTTGCCCCTTACGAGCAGTACTTC	CATMAGLAPYEQYF
-	-	TRBV7-6	TRBJ2-7	TGTGCCAGCAGCTTAGCCCGGTCAACCCCCTGCGAGCAGTACTTC	CASSLARSTPCEQYF
-	-	TRBV7-9	TRBJ2-3	TGTGCCAGCAGCTTACCCGGAAATTTT	CASSLPGNF
TRBD1	many	TRBV27	TRBJ1-5	TGTGCCAGCAGTTTTTGGGGGAGACGGACAGGGGGGAACCAGCATTTT	CASSFWGRRTGGNQHF
-	-	TRBV24-1	TRBJ2-1	TGTGCCACCAGTGACCTTTCACGGGGTGAGCAGTTCTTC	CATSDLSRGEQFF
-	-	TRBV6-1	TRBJ2-6	TGTGCCAGCAGTGAAGGGAACTCTGGGGCCAACGTCCTGACTTTC	CASSEGNSGANVLTF
TRBD1	many	TRBV7-9	TRBJ2-1	TGTGCCAGCAGCGACCGGACAGGGATTCTAGGAGGCAATGAGCAGTTCTTC	CASSDRTGILGGNEQFF
-	-	TRBV24-1	TRBJ1-5	TGTGCCACTAGTACGAGACAAAGCACAGATACGCAGCATTTT	CATSTRQSTDTQHF
-	many	TRBV7-8	TRBJ2-2	TGTGCCAGCAGCTTAGTCGGGGGGCTAGGATCCGGGGAGCTGTTTTTT	CASSLVGGLGSGELFF
-	-	TRBV5-1	TRBJ2-5	TGCGCCAGCAGCTTGGAGGGCTGGGAAGACACCCAGTACTTC	CASSLEGWEDTQYF
-	once	TRBV15	TRBJ2-5	TGTGCCACCGGCGGCAGGGTCACAAAAGATACCCAGTACTTC	CATGGRVTKDTQYF
-	many	TRBV5-6	TRBJ1-5	TGTGCCAGCAGCTTACCCAATCAGCCCCAGCATTTT	CASSLPNQPQHF
-	many	TRBV20-1	TRBJ1-2	TGCAGTGCTAGAGACAGGACCAACTATGGCTACACCTTC	CSARDRTNYGYTF
-	-	TRBV20-1	TRBJ2-5	TGCAGTGCTGAGAACCCCCATCAAGAGACCCAGTACTTT	CSAENPHQETQYF